This T cell receptor (beta chain) was documented in a study of OX40 agonist ivuxolimab in advanced cancers. Turning to the overall study: Ivuxolimab, which targeted the costimulatory receptor OX40 (CD134), was an agonistic, fully human IgG2 monoclonal antibody. Intravenous ivuxolimab was administered to patients every 2 weeks at six dose levels: 0.01, 0.1, 0.3, 1.5, 3 and 10 mg/kg. Among the approximately 50 dose-escalation patients, about 20 had hepatocellular carcinoma, approximately 15 melanoma, 9 renal cell carcinoma and 9 head and neck cancer. In the dose-escalation cohort, roughly four fifths of patients were male, and the mean age was around 60 years, with a range of 23 to 79. Patients were allowed to have had prior anti-PD-1, anti-PD-L1 or anti-CTLA-4 therapy, and approximately 39% of the dose-escalation patients had been treated with checkpoint inhibitors. Partial responses occurred in three dose-escalation patients, of whom one had hepatocellular carcinoma and two had cutaneous melanoma. Peripheral TCRbeta sequencing aimed to test whether ivuxolimab altered TCR sequence diversity and caused clonal T-cell expansion. The paper covers the monotherapy dose-escalation part of the phase I ivuxolimab trial, which included N of about 50 patients.

The trial excluded patients who had a history of autoimmune disease or were on systemic immunosuppression. In every dose cohort, peripheral blood was drawn for TCR sequencing at baseline, cycle 4 day 1, and cycle 7 day 1. The samples were taken from a phase I, first-in-human, multicenter, open-label dose-escalation trial of ivuxolimab. Adults with locally advanced or metastatic melanoma, renal cell, hepatocellular, or head and neck squamous cell carcinoma were enrolled in the trial. Before TCR sequencing, CD4+ T cells and CD8+ T cells were sorted from peripheral blood as separate populations. Sequences ENHRY (CDR1) and SYGVKD (CDR2) are obtained from the germline V gene. From its cysteine to its phenylalanine, the CDR3 spans 13 amino acids. Only CDR3 DNA remains: 39 bases, in frame from the first base. V is reduced by 5 bases and J by 2 bases, leaving a spacing of 8 bases between them. Genomic DNA was extracted from sorted cells for sequencing of the TCRbeta CDR3 region. The immunoSEQ Assay was used to sequence the TCRbeta CDR3 regions. In TCRdb, the immuneACCESS table is reduced to in-frame sequences with V and J assigned. These tables do not hold every clone; where another copy was compared, an unresolved V gene accounts for under half, and the others remain unexplained. The sample table holds approximately 68,000 clones, of which 75% to 90% were seen once. About 0.94% of the sample goes to the ten largest clones.

General conclusions and limits of the study: After ivuxolimab, more expanded clones were found on average in CD8+ T cells than in CD4+ T cells. Low levels of normalized T-cell clonal expansion were also shown by some nonresponding patients. Antigen specificity was not determined for the clonally expanded peripheral T cells. In partial responders in the 0.1-3.0 mg/kg groups, normalized peripheral clonal expansion was found to be among the lowest, especially among CD8+ T cells. At doses from 0.1 to 3.0 mg/kg, clonal expansion was seen in both CD4+ and CD8+ blood T cells between baseline and week 6.

Of note for this clone: No antigen is known for it. Base qualities were left out, and no much larger clone turns up one base away.

The sample in question was CD4+ or CD8+ T cells sorted from blood, obtained in a trial of the OX40 agonist ivuxolimab. This TCR derives from an adult with an advanced solid tumor such as melanoma, head and neck, liver or kidney cancer. The chain links TRBV10-3 with TRBJ2-3; TRBD2 could be the D gene, as 6 bases match. The base sequence is TGTGCCATCAGTTGGGGGGACACAGATACGCAGTATTTT. Translated, this gives CAISWGDTDTQYF.